What follows are 10 T cell receptor beta chains derived from one specimen sequenced in a study of shared clonotypes between healthy human individuals. Measured with immunoSEQ multiplex PCR; TCRdb has only the in-frame clones, and not every one. The repertoire holds 950,000 to 1,200,000 clones, with approximately 80% as singletons. Sequenced sample: memory CD4+ T cells from PBMCs. Subset of the sample: CD45RA-negative fraction. These receptors all come from a man between 18 and 35 years old in good health. Some clones in this sample may be carry-over from other donors' samples.

This clone was seen at least ten times. The identical CDR3 is also encoded by other nucleotide sequences in the sample. The rearrangement uses TRBV5-1 and TRBJ2-7, with no clear D. The CDR3 loop spans 12 amino acids. V was trimmed by 0 bases and J by 5 bases, leaving 6 bases between them. Per germline, CDR1 SGHRS and CDR2 YFSETQ. CDR3 DNA sequence: TGCGCCAGCAGCTTGGCGGGTGACGAGCAGTACTTC. Its protein product is CASSLAGDEQYF.

This clone was observed a handful of times. V is TRBV11-1 and J is TRBJ1-1, with a possible D match to TRBD1 (6 bases). The CDR3 spans 14 residues. Trimming took 7 bases from V and 1 from J, leaving 13 bases between them. In germline, CDR1 is SGHAT, CDR2 FQDESV (reference sequence). For the CDR3, the DNA is TGTGCCAGCACCCGACAGGCCGCGAACACTGAAGCTTTCTTT. Its protein product is CASTRQAANTEAFF.

The V and J genes are TRBV19 and TRBJ1-1; 9 bases align to TRBD1. Germline-derived CDR1 and CDR2 are LNHDA and SQIVND (reference sequence). V shed 11 bases and J 4 bases; nucleotides not matched to a gene: 8. This CDR3 has 13 residues. In nucleotides, the CDR3 is TGTGCCGGCGAGGAGGGACAGGGCACTGAAGCTTTCTTT. It encodes CAGEEGQGTEAFF.

This clone has a handful of counts. The chain employs TRBV19 and TRBJ1-4; D gene uncertain. From germline, CDR1 is LNHDA and CDR2 SQIVND (reference sequence). V lost 5 bases and J 6 bases, leaving 13 bases between the germline ends. The CDR3 has 14 residues. The CDR3 region is CASSLSEPYEKLFF. DNA of the CDR3: TGTGCCAGTAGTTTATCGGAACCTTATGAAAAACTGTTTTTT.

The rearrangement links TRBV5-1 to TRBJ2-2; D is undetermined. The CDR3 loop spans 15 amino acids. The V gene lost 4 bases and the J gene lost 0 bases, with 10 bases spanning the gap. Germline V gene data show CDR1 as SGHRS and CDR2 as YFSETQ. The CDR3 DNA reads as TGCGCCAGCAGCCCCGTCGCCGCGAACACCGGGGAGCTGTTTTTT. Encoded protein: CASSPVAANTGELFF.

The chain couples TRBV14 to TRBJ1-5, with a weak D call TRBD1 (5 bases). The CDR3 covers 14 residues. CDR1 and CDR2 from the germline V gene are SGHDN and FVKESK. V dropped 2 bases and J dropped 7 bases, with 12 bases sitting between them. The chain's CDR3 is CASSQLGGNQPQHF. In DNA, the CDR3 is TGTGCCAGCAGCCAACTCGGGGGGAACCAGCCCCAGCATTTT.

This sequence joins TRBV9 and TRBJ2-2; D not resolved. The CDR3 spans 14 residues. V was pared by 0 bases and J by 4 bases, with 7 bases between. The V gene's germline CDR1 is SGDLS and CDR2 YYNGEE. CDR3 sequence: CASSVAPRTGELFF. CDR3 DNA sequence: TGTGCCAGCAGCGTAGCGCCGCGCACCGGGGAGCTGTTTTTT.

The J gene is TRBJ1-1, the V gene TRBV10-1; D is uncertain. The CDR3 spans 16 residues. Germline CDR1 is WNHNN and CDR2 is SYGVQD (reference sequence). Trimming removed 8 bases from V and 2 bases from J, with 21 bases in between. The DNA of the CDR3 is TGCGCCAGCGGGGTCGGCAGGAAGCCCTTAAACACTGAAGCTTTCTTT. Protein: CASGVGRKPLNTEAFF.

V usage is TRBV27 and J usage is TRBJ2-7; 9 bases align to TRBD2. Germline V lookup: CDR1 MNHEY, CDR2 SMNVEV (reference sequence). CDR3 size: 13 residues. Germline trimming cut 2 bases from V and 7 bases from J; bases unmatched to any gene: 3. CDR3 sequence reads: CASSLRAGGEQYF. As DNA, the CDR3 is TGTGCCAGCAGTTTAAGGGCGGGAGGGGAGCAGTACTTC.

The chain carries TRBV7-9 and TRBJ2-7; either TRBD1 or TRBD2 may supply D (5 bases each). Germline values: CDR1 SEHNR, CDR2 FQNEAQ (reference sequence). Trimming took 2 bases from V and 2 from J, leaving 7 bases between them. The CDR3 is made up of 13 amino acids. This chain's CDR3 is CASSLWGTYEQYF. The CDR3 bases are TGTGCCAGCAGCTTATGGGGGACCTACGAGCAGTACTTC.